A single T cell receptor (beta chain) is shown here with its context. The data stem from a study of blood T cell repertoires in COVID-19. Study-wide context: Nucleic acid was either cDNA or gDNA, and it came from T cells, B-cell-depleted T cells, or PBMCs.

Per the germline V gene, CDR1 is MDHEN and CDR2 is SYDVKM. The CDR3 totals 16 residues. V shed 6 bases and J shed 4 bases, with 19 bases lying between them. In the source study's methods: Reference gene primers were amplified, and this amplification served to estimate nucleated cell counts. TCRdb's copy holds only in-frame clones and misses some; the assay was immunoSEQ multiplex PCR. V and J calls and clone size are copied from that table; D and trimming were computed from the DNA. Among about 100,000 clones listed, about 85% were seen once. The V gene is TRBV28, the J gene TRBJ1-5; D might be TRBD1 (6 bases). Sequenced material: peripheral blood. The source of this sequence is a woman in her 70s with acute or convalescent COVID-19. Here the CDR3 DNA reads TGTGCCAGCAGCCGCGTACAGGGAGGGGATAATCAGCCCCAGCATTTT. Amino acid sequence: CASSRVQGGDNQPQHF.